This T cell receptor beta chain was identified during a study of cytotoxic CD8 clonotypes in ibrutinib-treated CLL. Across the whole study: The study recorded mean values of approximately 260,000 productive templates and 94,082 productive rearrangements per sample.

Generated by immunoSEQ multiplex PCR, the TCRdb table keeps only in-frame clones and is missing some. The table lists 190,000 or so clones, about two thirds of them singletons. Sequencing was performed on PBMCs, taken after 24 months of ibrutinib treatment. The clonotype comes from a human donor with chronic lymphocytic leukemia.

The CDR3 loop is CASSRSPGLAGEDGELFF. CDR3 nucleotide sequence: TGTGCCAGCTCACGGAGTCCGGGACTAGCGGGAGAAGATGGGGAGCTGTTTTTT. The rearrangement joins TRBV18 to TRBJ2-2, with TRBD2 matching over 14 bases. Germline V gene data show CDR1 as KGHSH and CDR2 as LQKENI. The CDR3 spans 18 residues. With V trimmed by 4 bases and J by 8 bases, 12 bases remained unmatched.